Following are 25 T cell receptor beta chains from one sample sequenced in a study of blood T cell repertoires in COVID-19. The method was immunoSEQ multiplex PCR; TCRdb's version includes in-frame clones alone and lacks a portion of them. The sample holds tens of thousands of clones, 85% to 95% seen once. Input material: peripheral blood. The origin of the receptors is a man aged 45 to 65 with active COVID-19.

The V gene is TRBV5-5, the J gene TRBJ1-3; 8 bases are shared with TRBD1. The CDR3 is 15 amino acids. The ends lost 5 bases at V and 2 bases at J; junction bases unmatched: 6. Germline assignment: CDR1 SGHKS and CDR2 YYEKEE (reference sequence). The CDR3 protein is CASRPTGGPGNTIYF. CDR3 sequence (DNA): TGTGCCAGCAGACCTACAGGGGGACCTGGAAACACCATATATTTT.

The chain carries TRBV4-3 and TRBJ1-4; weak D call: TRBD1 (6 bases). CDR1 and CDR2 from the germline V gene are LGHNA and YSLEER. CDR3 size: 17 residues. Trimming took off 0 bases at V and 8 bases at J, with 19 bases between the two ends. This chain's CDR3 is CASSQERSRGKGEKLFF. In DNA form, the CDR3 reads TGCGCCAGCAGCCAAGAGCGGTCCAGGGGTAAAGGCGAAAAACTGTTTTTT.

V usage is TRBV20-1 and J usage is TRBJ2-4; perhaps TRBD2 as D (5 bases). Trimming pared 3 bases from V and 15 bases from J, leaving 21 bases between. Germline V gives CDR1 DFQATT, CDR2 SNEGSKA (reference sequence). The CDR3 is made up of 13 amino acids. The DNA of the CDR3 is TGCAGTGCTAGTTCCACGGGAAAATCGCCGGGGTACTTC. It encodes CSASSTGKSPGYF.

The chain couples TRBV6-5 to TRBJ2-5, with a tentative D call TRBD2 (6 bases). V was trimmed by 2 bases and J by 5 bases, leaving 12 bases between them. The length of the CDR3 is 14 residues. The V gene's germline CDR1 is MNHEY and CDR2 SVGAGI. CDR3: CASSYHGSRETQYF. The CDR3 DNA reads as TGTGCCAGCAGTTACCACGGGAGTCGGGAGACCCAGTACTTC.

The CDR3 region is CASSNPTGVKLFF. The CDR3 DNA sequence: TGTGCCAGCAGCAACCCGACAGGTGTAAAACTGTTTTTT. This chain uses TRBV3-1 (or the pseudogene TRBV3-2) with TRBJ1-4; tentative D call: TRBD1 (6 bases). The CDR3 has 13 amino acids. Germline values: CDR1 LGHDT, CDR2 YNNKEL (reference sequence). V shed 5 bases and J shed 10 bases, with 14 bases lying between them.

The J gene is TRBJ2-5, the V gene TRBV7-9; TRBD2 agrees at 8 bases. This CDR3 has 14 amino acids. V lost 4 bases to trimming and J lost 3 bases; unmatched junction nucleotides: 4. The germline V gene has CDR1 SEHNR and CDR2 FQNEAQ (reference sequence). CDR3: CASSSRLAKETQYF. The CDR3 DNA follows: TGTGCCAGCAGCTCGAGACTAGCGAAAGAGACCCAGTACTTC.

The chain employs TRBV7-6 and TRBJ1-2; TRBD1 is a possible D gene (6 bases). CDR3 length: 15 residues. Per germline, CDR1 SGHVS and CDR2 FNYEAQ. V dropped 5 bases and J dropped 3 bases, with 16 bases sitting between them. As DNA, the CDR3 is TGTGCCAGCAGCCCCAATCCCAAGGGGGACTATGGCTACACCTTC. Protein: CASSPNPKGDYGYTF.

This chain connects TRBV7-2 to TRBJ2-7, with 9 bases matching TRBD1. The germline V gene has CDR1 SGHTA and CDR2 FQGNSA. V shed 5 bases, J shed 4 bases, and the junction held 6 bases outside the gene matches. The CDR3 runs to 14 residues. The CDR3 loop reads CASSHGTGWYEQYF. The CDR3 region has the DNA TGTGCCAGCAGCCACGGGACAGGGTGGTACGAGCAGTACTTC.

This rearrangement joins TRBV29-1 to TRBJ1-2, with D unresolved. Trimming removed 3 bases from V and 0 bases from J, with 5 bases in between. The CDR3 sequence is 12 residues long. Germline V lookup: CDR1 SQVTM, CDR2 ANQGSEA. CDR3 coding DNA: TGCAGCGTTGACCCGGCTAACTATGGCTACACCTTC. Amino acid sequence: CSVDPANYGYTF.

The V gene is TRBV7-9, the J gene TRBJ2-3, with TRBD2 identical over 10 bases. The CDR3 covers 16 residues. Germline CDR1 and CDR2: SEHNR and FQNEAQ (reference sequence). Trimming took 0 bases from V and 2 from J; bases not matched to a gene: 2. The CDR3 DNA reads as TGTGCCAGCAGCTTAGCTGGACTAGCGGACACAGATACGCAGTATTTT. Protein: CASSLAGLADTDTQYF.

The chain is built from TRBV5-4 and TRBJ1-2; 9 bases are shared with TRBD1. CDR1 and CDR2 from the germline V gene are SGHNT and YYREEE (reference sequence). The length of the CDR3 is 13 residues. Trimming took 4 bases from V and 8 from J; bases not matched to a gene: 6. The CDR3 protein is CASSPTGGNGYTF. The CDR3 DNA sequence: TGTGCCAGCAGCCCGACAGGGGGAAACGGCTACACCTTC.

This chain joins TRBV5-1 and TRBJ2-3; 9 positions match TRBD2. Germline CDR1 reads SGHRS; CDR2 reads YFSETQ. CDR3 length: 18 residues. V dropped 4 bases and J dropped 2; count of bases not matched to a gene: 14. The CDR3 reads CASSRRGASGRTTDTQYF. CDR3 coding DNA: TGCGCCAGCAGCCGCAGGGGAGCGAGCGGGAGGACCACAGATACGCAGTATTTT.

This rearrangement joins TRBV12-3 or TRBV12-4 to TRBJ1-1, with TRBD1 identical over 8 bases. The ends lost 3 bases at V and 4 bases at J; junction bases unmatched: 1. There are 13 residues in the CDR3. CDR3 coding DNA: TGTGCCAGCAGTTTTACAGGGGGCACTGAAGCTTTCTTT. It encodes CASSFTGGTEAFF.

The chain is built from TRBV4-1 and TRBJ2-7; TRBD1 aligns across 9 bases. Germline trimming cut 0 bases from V and 3 bases from J; bases unmatched to any gene: 6. Germline values: CDR1 MGHRA, CDR2 YSYEKL. This CDR3 spans 16 amino acids. Written as DNA, the CDR3 is TGCGCCAGCAGCCAAGATACCACAGGGGGCGGCTACGAGCAGTACTTC. Encoded protein: CASSQDTTGGGYEQYF.

The V gene is TRBV10-3, the J gene TRBJ2-7, with TRBD1 identical over 8 bases. This CDR3 contains 14 residues. CDR1 ENHRY and CDR2 SYGVKD come from the germline V gene. V trimming: 4 bases; J trimming: 2 bases; junction bases outside the gene matches: 4. CDR3 residues: CAISGGQAPYEQYF. DNA of the CDR3: TGTGCCATCAGTGGGGGACAGGCCCCCTACGAGCAGTACTTC.

The V and J genes are TRBV9 and TRBJ1-1; D may be TRBD1 (5 bases). V was pared by 0 bases and J by 7 bases, with 7 bases between. The CDR3 covers 12 residues. Per germline, CDR1 SGDLS and CDR2 YYNGEE. CDR3 sequence (DNA): TGTGCCAGCAGCGTAGGTAGGGGTGAAGCTTTCTTT. Protein product: CASSVGRGEAFF.

V gene TRBV12-3 or TRBV12-4 combines with J gene TRBJ1-1; 7 bases align to TRBD1. The ends lost 5 bases at V and 11 bases at J; junction bases unmatched: 8. This CDR3 is built from 12 residues. For the CDR3, the DNA is TGTGCCAGCAGTCTACAGGGGTTTGTCGCTTTCTTT. Amino acid sequence: CASSLQGFVAFF.

The rearrangement uses TRBV14 and TRBJ2-3, with D tentatively TRBD2 (6 bases). This CDR3 has 15 residues. V shed 4 bases and J shed 1 base, with 12 bases lying between them. Germline V gives CDR1 SGHDN, CDR2 FVKESK. Written as DNA, the CDR3 is TGTGCCAGCAGCCCCAGGACTACCCGCACAGATACGCAGTATTTT. Its protein is CASSPRTTRTDTQYF.

V usage is TRBV6-6 and J usage is TRBJ1-4; D not certain. Trimming pared 6 bases from V and 7 bases from J, leaving 15 bases between. Germline V gene sequence: CDR1 MNHNY, CDR2 SVGAGI (reference sequence). The CDR3 sequence is 14 residues long. The CDR3 DNA reads TGTGCCAGCAGGCCAGGATGGCTACTTGAAAAACTGTTTTTT. Protein product: CASRPGWLLEKLFF.

The rearrangement uses TRBV14 and TRBJ2-1, with D unresolved. Germline V gives CDR1 SGHDN, CDR2 FVKESK. The CDR3 has 12 residues. The V end lost 3 bases, the J end lost 10 bases, and 10 bases lay between the germline ends. CDR3 coding DNA: TGTGCCAGCAGCCAGGGTTACTACGAGCAGTTCTTC. Its protein is CASSQGYYEQFF. The full variable domain, with the rest looked up from reference TRBV14 and TRBJ2-1, is EAGVTQFPSHSVIEKGQTVTLRCDPISGHDNLYWYRRVMGKEIKFLLHFVKESKQDESGMPNNRFLAERTGGTYSTLKVQPAELEDSGVYFCASSQGYYEQFFGPGTRLTVL.

V gene TRBV6-5 combines with J gene TRBJ2-5, with 8 bases lining up with TRBD2. The CDR3 spans 14 residues. V dropped 6 bases and J dropped 2; count of bases not matched to a gene: 5. Germline assignment: CDR1 MNHEY and CDR2 SVGAGI. In nucleotides, the CDR3 is TGTGCCAGCAGGCCGGGACTAGGTCAAGAGACCCAGTACTTC. Translating gives CASRPGLGQETQYF.

The chain joins TRBV5-1 to TRBJ2-1, with D hard to call. Trimming removed 2 bases at V and 7 bases at J, with 4 bases between. Germline loops: CDR1 SGHRS, CDR2 YFSETQ. This CDR3 spans 11 amino acids. The CDR3 bases are TGCGCCAGCAGCTTCAGAAATGAGCAGTTCTTC. Translation gives CASSFRNEQFF. Variable domain in full (rest from reference TRBV5-1 and TRBJ2-1): KAGVTQTPRYLIKTRGQQVTLSCSPISGHRSVSWYQQTPGQGLQFLFEYFSETQRNKGNFPGRFSGRQFSNSRSEMNVSTLELGDSALYLCASSFRNEQFFGPGTRLTVL.

This clone was recorded once. This chain joins TRBV18 and TRBJ2-7, with a tentative D call TRBD1 (6 bases). Between the trimmed V and J ends, which lost 3 bases and 5 bases, there was a span of 14 bases. Per germline, CDR1 KGHSH and CDR2 LQKENI. This CDR3 is built from 14 residues. CDR3 nucleotides: TGTGCCAGCTCACCCAACAGGGTCCGCGACGAGCAGTACTTC. Translation: CASSPNRVRDEQYF.

The chain links TRBV28 to TRBJ1-2, with TRBD1 as a possible D gene (5 bases). The CDR3 spans 14 residues. The V gene's germline CDR1 is MDHEN and CDR2 SYDVKM. Trimming pared 3 bases from V and 3 bases from J, leaving 11 bases between. The DNA for the CDR3 is TGTGCCAGCAGTTTTTCGGGGGGTGACTATGGCTACACCTTC. Amino acids: CASSFSGGDYGYTF.

The J gene is TRBJ1-2, the V gene TRBV9, with D perhaps matching TRBD1 (6 bases). The CDR3 spans 15 residues. Looked up from germline, CDR1 is SGDLS and CDR2 is YYNGEE. Trimming removed 3 bases from V and 0 bases from J, with 12 bases in between. CDR3 DNA: TGTGCCAGCAGCGAGGGGGGGCTGACTAACTATGGCTACACCTTC. Translating it yields CASSEGGLTNYGYTF.